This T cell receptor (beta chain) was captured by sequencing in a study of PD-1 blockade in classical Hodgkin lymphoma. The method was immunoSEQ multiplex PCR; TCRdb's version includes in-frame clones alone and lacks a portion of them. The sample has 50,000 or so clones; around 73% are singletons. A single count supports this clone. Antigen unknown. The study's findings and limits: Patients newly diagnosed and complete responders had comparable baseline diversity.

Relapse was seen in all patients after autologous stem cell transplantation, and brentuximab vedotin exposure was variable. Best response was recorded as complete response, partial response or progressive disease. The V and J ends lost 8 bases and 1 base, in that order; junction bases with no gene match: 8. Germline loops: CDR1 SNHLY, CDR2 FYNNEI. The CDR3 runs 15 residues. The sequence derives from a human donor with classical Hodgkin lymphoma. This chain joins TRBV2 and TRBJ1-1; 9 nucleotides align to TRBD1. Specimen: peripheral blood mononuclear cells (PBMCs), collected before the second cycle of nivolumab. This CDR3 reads CASLPSTGGNTEAFF. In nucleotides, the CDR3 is TGTGCCAGCCTACCTTCGACAGGGGGGAACACTGAAGCTTTCTTT.